The following is a T cell receptor beta chain sequence with its context. The CDR3 covers 13 residues. Per germline, CDR1 MDHEN and CDR2 SYDVKM. V lost 6 bases to trimming and J lost 8 bases, with 16 bases between them. The data derive from a study of chemoradiotherapy in HPV16-positive cancers. Profiled with immunoSEQ multiplex PCR; TCRdb holds only in-frame clones, not every one. The sample includes roughly 23,000 clones, around 73% of them seen just once. The sample was taken from a patient who underwent chemoradiotherapy. The chain couples TRBV28 to TRBJ1-1; the D gene is possibly TRBD1 (5 bases). The receptor was isolated from a human donor with HPV-associated anogenital cancer. This CDR3 is CASRPPSRGEAFF. The CDR3 nucleotides read TGTGCCAGCAGACCCCCAAGCCGGGGGGAAGCTTTCTTT.